The 21 T cell receptor beta chains below come from one sample, sequenced in a study of vaccination and CD4 T cells after COVID-19. The treatment here: approximately nine-day PBMC culture with coronavirus spike peptide pools or control peptides (ViraFEST assay). Antigen specificity for these receptors is unknown. With the Oncomine TCR Beta short-read assay, DNA from cultured CD4+ T cells was sequenced. TCRdb re-called the PCR reads through MiXCR, storing one row per CDR3 protein. The sample includes approximately 10,000 distinct CDR3 sequences, 45% to 50% of them seen just once. Sequenced here: cultured CD4+ T cells from blood, sampled after SARS-CoV-2 vaccination. The source of these receptors is a human donor with COVID-19.

This rearrangement joins TRBV19 to TRBJ1-2, with unresolved D. V gave up 5 bases and J gave up 3 bases, with 7 bases separating them. The CDR3 is made up of 12 amino acids. Germline V gene lookup returns CDR1 LNHDA and CDR2 SQIVND (reference sequence). The CDR3 sequence: CASSLSDYGYTF. CDR3 coding DNA: TGTGCCAGTAGTCTCTCGGACTATGGCTACACCTTC.

The chain is built from TRBV24-1 and TRBJ1-4; D is unresolved. This CDR3 contains 14 residues. Germline V gene lookup returns CDR1 KGHDR and CDR2 SFDVKD. Between the trimmed V and J ends, which lost 4 bases and 7 bases, there was a span of 12 bases. The CDR3: CATSEGSAGEKLFF. CDR3 bases: TGTGCCACCAGTGAGGGTTCGGCGGGTGAAAAACTGTTTTTT.

This clonotype was counted only a few times. The gene calls are TRBV15 and TRBJ2-3; weak D call: TRBD1 (7 bases). The CDR3 consists of 16 residues. Between the trimmed V and J ends, which lost 4 bases and 5 bases, there was a span of 19 bases. CDR1 LNHNV and CDR2 YYDKDF come from the germline V gene (reference sequence). CDR3 protein: CATSTGPQGGGDTQYF. DNA for the CDR3: TGTGCCACCAGCACCGGGCCCCAGGGGGGAGGAGATACGCAGTATTTT.

This clonotype turned up a few times. The chain recombines TRBV6-5 with TRBJ2-5; D possibly uses TRBD1 or TRBD2 (6 bases each). Trimming removed 2 bases from V and 5 bases from J, with 12 bases in between. The germline V gene has CDR1 MNHEY and CDR2 SVGAGI. This CDR3 is built from 14 residues. The CDR3 DNA is TGTGCCAGCAGTTACGAGGGGGGTGGGGAGACCCAGTACTTC. As protein: CASSYEGGGETQYF.

The V gene is TRBV12-1, the J gene TRBJ2-3; TRBD1, the table's D call, was not compared with the DNA. TRBV12-1 is classified as a pseudogene. The CDR3 is made up of 13 amino acids. The CDR3 region has the DNA TGTGCCAGCAGCCCCACCAGGGTGGATACGCAGTATTTT. Its protein is CASSPTRVDTQYF.

This chain uses TRBV24-1 with TRBJ2-1; 7 bases align to TRBD2. This CDR3 comprises 15 residues. The germline gives CDR1 KGHDR, CDR2 SFDVKD. J gave up 6 bases and V 4 bases, and 8 bases lay outside the gene matches. DNA of the CDR3: TGTGCCACCAGTGACGCTAACCCGGGGGGCAATGAGCAGTTCTTC. Protein: CATSDANPGGNEQFF.

This clonotype turned up a few times. The CDR3 region is CATSDSPPSTDTQYF. The CDR3 nucleotides are TGTGCCACCAGTGACTCCCCTCCTAGCACAGATACGCAGTATTTT. This chain links TRBV24-1 with TRBJ2-3; D is unresolved. CDR1 KGHDR and CDR2 SFDVKD come from the germline V gene. V lost 4 bases, J lost 0 bases, and 10 bases lay in between. The CDR3 contains 15 residues.

This clonotype was detected a few times. This chain connects TRBV27 to TRBJ2-5; TRBD2 might be the D (6 bases). The germline V gene encodes CDR1 MNHEY and CDR2 SMNVEV (reference sequence). V was cut by 8 bases and J by 2 bases, with 6 bases left in between. This CDR3 spans 11 amino acids. CDR3 loop: CASGRQETQYF. The CDR3, as DNA: TGTGCCAGCGGGAGGCAAGAGACCCAGTACTTC.

The rearrangement joins TRBV20-1 to TRBJ2-7, with 8 bases matching TRBD2. Unmatched junction bases numbered 11, after V lost 0 bases and J lost 4 bases. The V gene's germline CDR1 is DFQATT and CDR2 SNEGSKA (reference sequence). The CDR3 covers 16 residues. CDR3 in DNA: TGCAGTGCTAGAGATCTCGATCGCGGGGGGATATACGAGCAGTACTTC. This translates into CSARDLDRGGIYEQYF.

This clonotype was picked up a small number of times. The J gene is TRBJ1-5, the V gene TRBV27; possibly TRBD1 for D (6 bases). V was pared by 0 bases and J by 2 bases, with 8 bases between. The CDR3 runs 15 residues. Germline V gene sequence: CDR1 MNHEY, CDR2 SMNVEV (reference sequence). CDR3 coding DNA: TGTGCCAGCAGTTTATCGGCAGGGGGCAATCAGCCCCAGCATTTT. It translates to CASSLSAGGNQPQHF.

This clonotype was observed a few times. The chain links TRBV20-1 to TRBJ2-5; D tentatively fits TRBD1 or TRBD2 (6 bases each). Germline V gene lookup returns CDR1 DFQATT and CDR2 SNEGSKA (reference sequence). Trimming took off 3 bases at V and 4 bases at J, with 12 bases between the two ends. The CDR3 is 13 residues long. The CDR3 is CSASVPGAETQYF. In nucleotides, the CDR3 is TGCAGTGCTAGTGTCCCGGGGGCAGAGACCCAGTACTTC.

The chain couples TRBV20-1 to TRBJ2-1; TRBD2 agrees at 8 bases. This CDR3 spans 16 amino acids. Losses at the gene ends were 5 bases for V and 7 bases for J; bases not matched to a gene: 16. In germline, CDR1 is DFQATT, CDR2 SNEGSKA (reference sequence). CDR3 DNA: TGCAGTGCTCCGAGAGCCGGCGCGGGGGGCTTGAATGAGCAGTTCTTC. Protein: CSAPRAGAGGLNEQFF.

On this clonotype itself: Germline is not matched at one junction end, which may reflect a read error. The chain carries TRBV6-2 or TRBV6-3 and TRBJ2-7; 11 bases are a match to TRBD2. This CDR3 is 15 amino acids long. Germline CDR1 reads MNHEY; CDR2 reads SVGEGT. CDR3 bases: TGTACCAGCAGCACCACTAGCGGGGGCTCCTACGAGCAGTACTTC. As protein: CTSSTTSGGSYEQYF.

The chain joins TRBV6-4 to TRBJ2-2; D is unclear. The CDR3 is 18 amino acids. V lost 2 bases and J 0 bases, leaving 16 bases between the germline ends. The germline V gene has CDR1 MRHNA and CDR2 SNTAGT. As DNA, the CDR3 is TGTGCCAGCAGTGACCCTATGAGGCAGCTCGCGAACACCGGGGAGCTGTTTTTT. It is translated as CASSDPMRQLANTGELFF.

The gene calls are TRBV19 and TRBJ2-1; TRBD2 matches 8 bases. J was trimmed by 5 bases and V by 7 bases; bases with no gene match: 10. The CDR3 extends over 15 amino acids. From germline, CDR1 is LNHDA and CDR2 SQIVND (reference sequence). The CDR3, as DNA: TGTGCCAGTAACCTCCGGGGGGGCCCGGACAATGAGCAGTTCTTC. It codes for CASNLRGGPDNEQFF.

This chain connects TRBV20-1 to TRBJ2-5; 8 bases match TRBD1. Germline V gene lookup returns CDR1 DFQATT and CDR2 SNEGSKA (reference sequence). This CDR3 spans 13 amino acids. This chain's CDR3 is CNAPRTGRETQYF. CDR3 DNA: TGCAATGCGCCTCGGACAGGGCGAGAGACCCAGTACTTC.

The rearrangement joins TRBV7-9 to TRBJ1-5, with 9 bases that match TRBD1. The junction had 7 bases not matched to a gene; V was cut back by 4 bases and J by 3 bases. Germline values: CDR1 SEHNR, CDR2 FQNEAQ (reference sequence). The CDR3 sequence is 16 residues long. This CDR3 is CASSSMDRGNNQPQHF. For the CDR3, the DNA is TGTGCCAGCAGCTCGATGGACAGGGGTAACAATCAGCCCCAGCATTTT.

The rearrangement uses TRBV7-2 and TRBJ2-7; D not certain. The V end was cut by 5 bases, the J end by 5 bases, with 16 bases between. Germline CDR1 is SGHTA and CDR2 is FQGNSA. The CDR3 runs 14 residues. The CDR3 here is CASSPTIGANEQYF. For the CDR3, the DNA is TGTGCCAGCAGCCCCACCATAGGCGCCAACGAGCAGTACTTC.

This clonotype was recorded a few times. At one boundary the junction diverges from the germline segment, which might be a read error. The chain is built from TRBV7-7 and TRBJ2-7, with D tentatively TRBD1 (6 bases). The germline gives CDR1 SSHAT, CDR2 FNYEAQ (reference sequence). This CDR3 has 14 residues. The CDR3 sequence is CASSPAQGPYEQYF. CDR3 sequence (DNA): TGTGCTAGCAGCCCCGCCCAGGGGCCCTACGAGCAGTACTTC. Combining the CDR3 with reference TRBV7-7 and TRBJ2-7 gives the whole variable domain GAGVSQSPRYKVTKRGQDVTLRCDPISSHATLYWYQQALGQGPEFLTYFNYEAQPDKSGLPSDRFSAERPEGSISTLTIQRTEQRDSAMYRCASSPAQGPYEQYFGPGTRLTVT.

This clonotype was recorded a few times. CDR3 sequence (DNA): TGTGCCAGCAGTACCAGACAAGCCAGCGGCACTGAAGCTTTCTTT. Translated, it gives CASSTRQASGTEAFF. J is TRBJ1-1 and V is TRBV2; unclear D gene. The germline V gene encodes CDR1 SNHLY and CDR2 FYNNEI. V dropped 5 bases and J dropped 4 bases, with 17 bases sitting between them. The CDR3 is made up of 15 amino acids.

The gene calls are TRBV20-1 and TRBJ2-7; D gene unclear. The CDR3 contains 13 residues. Trimming pared 4 bases from V and 0 bases from J, leaving 10 bases between. The V gene's germline CDR1 is DFQATT and CDR2 SNEGSKA (reference sequence). The CDR3 reads CSANQYSSYEQYF. The CDR3 DNA reads as TGCAGTGCTAACCAATACAGCTCCTACGAGCAGTACTTC.